The sequence of this TCR beta chain was determined in a study of blood T cell repertoires in COVID-19. The age range of participants was about 18 to 95 years, with residence in under 30 US areas. Symptom resolution, clearance, or two negative PCRs marked the recovered donors of Cohort 3. Germline V CDR1 and CDR2: LNHNV, YYDKDF (reference sequence). The CDR3 has 15 residues. V lost 4 bases to trimming and J lost 0 bases, with 12 bases between them. Methods used by the authors: Reference gene primer amplification gave nucleated cell count estimates. Sequencing was performed with immunoSEQ multiplex PCR; in TCRdb, only in-frame clones are kept and a portion is missing. V and J calls plus clone size are reproduced from that table; the DNA served to infer D and trimming. The sample includes roughly 520,000 clones, 88% of them seen just once.

This clonotype originated in a woman in her 40s who had recovered from COVID-19. Sequencing was carried out using PBMCs or T cells enriched from blood (not recorded which). The chain recombines TRBV15 with TRBJ1-2, with D uncertain. CDR3 sequence: CATSTNTVSNYGYTF. The CDR3, as DNA: TGTGCCACCAGCACCAACACCGTTTCTAACTATGGCTACACCTTC.